This entry describes one TCR beta chain. These data come from a study of blood T cell repertoires in COVID-19. Study in general: Acute and convalescent COVID-19 specimens originated in the United States, Italy and Spain. PBMCs, B-cell-depleted T cells, or T cells were the source of the cDNA or gDNA that made up the material.

Per the study methods: Amplifying reference gene primers gave estimates of nucleated cell counts. Sequencing used immunoSEQ multiplex PCR; TCRdb keeps in-frame clones, though not all of them. The V and J calls and clone size are taken from that table; D and trimming were inferred from the DNA. Of some 27,000 clones listed, about 80% are singletons. The CDR3 has 14 amino acids. With V trimmed by 6 bases and J by 4 bases, 7 bases remained unmatched. Germline values: CDR1 MNHEY, CDR2 SMNVEV (reference sequence). The receptor comes from an older man with acute or convalescent COVID-19. The specimen was peripheral blood. V is TRBV27 and J is TRBJ2-3; 7 bases are a match to TRBD1. The CDR3 sequence: CASSPGTVADTQYF. The CDR3 nucleotides read TGTGCCAGCAGCCCCGGGACAGTCGCAGATACGCAGTATTTT.